This T cell receptor (beta chain) came from a study of T cells in Graves' hyperthyroidism and ophthalmopathy (dated by TCRdb to between 2018 and 2021). For the study in its entirety: Peripheral blood samples were taken at the time of initial diagnosis, prior to any treatment. Whether ophthalmopathy could be predicted prospectively was tested in an independent validation cohort made up of roughly 19 hyperthyroidism patients plus 17 patients who later progressed to ophthalmopathy. Once sampling was done, hyperthyroidism patients were given methimazole at a starting dose of 30 mg daily, whereas ophthalmopathy patients were given high-dose intravenous methylprednisolone. The 75 to 100 discovery patients were randomly split 7:3 into training and test sets. TCR Vbeta CDR3 sequencing of 140 or so peripheral blood samples (around 45 ophthalmopathy, 75 hyperthyroidism and roughly 17 progressor patients) is reported in the paper. Thyroid tissue and blood T-cell repertoires from more than five Graves' hyperthyroidism patients were also compared in the study. A discovery cohort of about 95 patients, roughly 43 with Graves' ophthalmopathy and about 58 with stable Graves' hyperthyroidism, was used to find distinguishing TCR V-J signatures. What the research found in general, with its limitations: Most expanded thyroid clonotypes (frequency above 0.001) were also found in blood, which suggests that blood repertoires may mirror thyroid immune responses. In validation, the model predicted progression to ophthalmopathy with approximately 71% sensitivity and over 72% specificity, a median of about 6 months before onset. Sample size was not statistically predetermined, and blinding of investigators to group allocation was not performed. A model built on a 13 V-J signature distinguished ophthalmopathy from stable hyperthyroidism, reaching 85% to 90% sensitivity and about 81% specificity in cross-validation and 80%/75% in testing.

Amplification of TCR beta CDR3 regions was carried out from RNA transcripts. For the first round of RT-PCR on the TCR CDR3, the HTBI primer set was used together with the Qiagen OneStep RT-PCR kit. Libraries were constructed in a second round of multiplex PCR, after which size selection and purification were performed. Libraries were sequenced paired-end with 100 bp reads on an Illumina HiSeq2000. The paper's processing steps were these. SOAPnuke was used to process the raw data, with reads discarded if the reads contained adapters or uncalled bases, had a mean Phred below 15, or lacked an exact constant-primer or identifier match. High-quality paired reads were merged using COPE v1.2.5, and each unique nucleotide sequence was defined as a clonotype. MiTCR v1.1 was used to align the clonotypes against IMGT TRBV, TRBD and TRBJ reference segments. Analysis was restricted to V-J combinations with a frequency above 0.0001, which covered roughly 99% of repertoires. The TCS score was defined as the ratio of F50 (clonal expansion) to E x V (chaos), calculated using BLOSUM62-based TCRdist between CDR3 peptides within each V-J. Welch's t-statistics and random forest reduced approximately 520 V-J features to 13, which were used in a naive Bayes classifier (R e1071). The public sequencing data were trimmed at Q25 with fastp and processed into clonotypes with MiXCR by TCRdb, which kept only in-frame beta chains. Rows with a matching CDR3 protein are joined into one entry that keeps the most common DNA and genes. TCRdb, not the original authors, processed these V and J calls. A total of roughly 380,000 distinct CDR3 sequences appear in this sample, 11% to 15% of them only once. The leading ten clones occupy approximately 9.9% of the sample.

Graves' hyperthyroidism was defined as stable when no progression to ophthalmopathy occurred over 18 months of follow-up. Hyperthyroidism patients were aged 18 to 65 years and newly diagnosed, with disease duration of less than 2 months. Exclusion was applied to patients with uncontrolled infections, other autoimmune diseases, pregnancy or lactation. Diagnoses were based on clinical symptoms, serum thyroxine and TRAb, thyroid ultrasound and orbital computed tomography. PBMCs were separated from roughly 10 ml of fresh peripheral blood using Ficoll-Paque density gradient centrifugation. Total RNA was extracted with Trizol reagent, and quality was checked on an Agilent 2100 Bioanalyzer. This clonotype has ten or more counts. Its antigen is not yet known. Qualities for individual bases were not recorded, and no much larger clone is one base off. Trimming at the junction amounts to 4 bases on V and 6 bases on J, and the germline ends lie 6 bases apart. CDR1 and CDR2 are read off the germline V gene as SGHAT and FQNNGV. From cysteine to phenylalanine, the CDR3 is 12 amino acids long. Left in the record is the CDR3 DNA by itself, 36 bases read in frame from the first base.

This sequence uses TRBV11-2 and TRBJ2-2; the D gene is not confidently resolved. The receptor comes from an older woman with Graves' hyperthyroidism. The sample was blood. DNA sequence: TGTGCCAGCAGCTGGATACCCGGGGAGCTGTTTTTT. Its protein is CASSWIPGELFF.